The 18 T cell receptor beta chains below all came from one sample that was sequenced in a study of shared clonotypes between healthy human individuals. TCRdb keeps only in-frame clones here, not all; method: immunoSEQ multiplex PCR. The profile covers about 2.3 million clones, with over 85% appearing a single time and 0.39% taken by the ten largest. Sequenced sample: naive CD4+ T cells from PBMCs. Subset specified: CD45RA+ positively selected. Receptors were obtained from a man aged 18 to 30 in good health. Some clones in this sample may be carry-over from other donors' samples.

V is TRBV4-1 and J is TRBJ2-3; unclear D gene. The CDR3 is 12 amino acids. Trimming removed 4 bases from V and 4 bases from J, with 6 bases in between. Germline V gene data show CDR1 as MGHRA and CDR2 as YSYEKL. The CDR3 sequence is CASSLRADTQYF. As DNA, the CDR3 is TGCGCCAGCAGCCTTCGTGCAGATACGCAGTATTTT.

Concerning this clone itself: This sample includes further DNA sequences coding for the same CDR3. The chain links TRBV6-1 to TRBJ2-7, with D hard to call. CDR1 is MNHNS, CDR2 SASEGT, per germline. The CDR3 totals 13 residues. The V end was cut by 1 base, the J end by 1 base, with 5 bases between. The CDR3 sequence is CASSEGRSYEQYF. CDR3 bases: TGTGCCAGCAGTGAAGGCAGATCCTACGAGCAGTACTTC.

The chain is built from TRBV15 and TRBJ2-3; TRBD2 matches at 13 bases. CDR3 length equals 16 residues. The V gene's germline CDR1 is LNHNV and CDR2 YYDKDF (reference sequence). The V and J ends lost 7 bases and 4 bases, in that order; junction bases with no gene match: 8. In DNA, the CDR3 is TGTGCCACCACCCCGGGACTAGCGGGATTGGCAGATACGCAGTATTTT. Amino acid sequence: CATTPGLAGLADTQYF.

This chain connects TRBV6-5 to TRBJ1-1; D is undetermined. Per the germline V gene, CDR1 is MNHEY and CDR2 is SVGAGI. This CDR3 is 10 amino acids long. The V gene lost 7 bases and the J gene lost 10 bases, with 10 bases spanning the gap. The CDR3 here is CASNHKGAFF. The DNA for the CDR3 is TGTGCCAGCAACCATAAGGGAGCTTTCTTT.

V and J are TRBV6-5 and TRBJ2-1; the D is unclear. From germline, CDR1 is MNHEY and CDR2 SVGAGI. The CDR3 has 14 amino acids. Trimming cost V 8 bases and J 4 bases, with 15 bases left between them. The CDR3 loop is CASRTTPRYNEQFF. Written as DNA, the CDR3 is TGTGCCAGCCGTACCACGCCAAGGTACAATGAGCAGTTCTTC.

The gene calls are TRBV5-6 and TRBJ2-3; 8 nucleotides line up with TRBD1. Trimming removed 4 bases from V and 1 base from J; junction bases left unmatched: 14. The CDR3 runs to 18 residues. Germline V gives CDR1 SGHDT, CDR2 YYEEEE. The CDR3 region is CASSNGARTGIGTDTQYF. Written as DNA, the CDR3 is TGTGCCAGCAGCAACGGGGCACGGACAGGGATTGGCACAGATACGCAGTATTTT.

This chain uses TRBV10-3 with TRBJ2-7; the D is unclear. This CDR3 is 13 amino acids long. Trimming took 5 bases from V and 1 from J, leaving 9 bases between them. CDR1 and CDR2 from the germline V gene are ENHRY and SYGVKD. The CDR3 region is CAISQTLSYEQYF. In nucleotides, the CDR3 is TGTGCCATCAGTCAGACACTATCCTACGAGCAGTACTTC.

The chain uses TRBV6-4 and TRBJ2-4, with D perhaps matching TRBD2 (6 bases). The CDR3 has 17 residues. Trimming removed 1 base from V and 0 bases from J, with 13 bases in between. Germline assignment: CDR1 MRHNA and CDR2 SNTAGT. The CDR3 here is CASSDWGVVLAKNIQYF. The CDR3 nucleotides are TGTGCCAGCAGTGACTGGGGGGTAGTTCTAGCCAAAAACATTCAGTACTTC.

This sequence joins TRBV5-5 and TRBJ1-4, with no clear D. Germline loops: CDR1 SGHKS, CDR2 YYEKEE (reference sequence). The CDR3 contains 14 residues. Trimming shortened V by 0 bases and J by 8 bases, and 11 bases separated the two germline ends. Here the CDR3 reads CASSLVLDGEKLFF. As DNA, the CDR3 is TGTGCCAGCAGCTTGGTACTGGATGGGGAAAAACTGTTTTTT.

This chain uses TRBV9 with TRBJ2-3, with no clear D. The CDR3 totals 13 residues. The germline CDR1 and CDR2 sequences are SGDLS and YYNGEE. Trimming stripped 2 bases from V and 7 bases from J, with 11 bases between. CDR3 bases: TGTGCCAGCAGCGTCGACCTACCAAATACGCAGTATTTT. Protein sequence: CASSVDLPNTQYF. Using reference TRBV9 and TRBJ2-3 for the parts outside the CDR3, the full variable domain is DSGVTQTPKHLITATGQRVTLRCSPRSGDLSVYWYQQSLDQGLQFLIQYYNGEERAKGNILERFSAQQFPDLHSELNLSSLELGDSALYFCASSVDLPNTQYFGPGTRLTVL.

This clone has just one count. The rearrangement uses TRBV10-3 and TRBJ1-1; the D gene is possibly TRBD1 (5 bases). Germline assignment: CDR1 ENHRY and CDR2 SYGVKD. The CDR3 covers 11 residues. Trimming pared 10 bases from V and 6 bases from J, leaving 12 bases between. The CDR3 sequence is CATRWGAEAFF. CDR3 coding DNA: TGTGCCACCCGATGGGGCGCTGAAGCTTTCTTT.

The V call is TRBV5-6, the J call TRBJ2-3, with 7 bases fitting TRBD2. Trimming removed 4 bases from V and 1 base from J; junction bases left unmatched: 9. CDR3 length: 16 residues. Germline V gene sequence: CDR1 SGHDT, CDR2 YYEEEE. The CDR3 sequence: CASSRPGTMGTDTQYF. The CDR3, as DNA: TGTGCCAGCAGCCGTCCTGGGACTATGGGCACAGATACGCAGTATTTT. Full variable domain (remainder filled in from reference TRBV5-6 and TRBJ2-3): DAGVTQSPTHLIKTRGQQVTLRCSPKSGHDTVSWYQQALGQGPQFIFQYYEEEERQRGNFPDRFSGHQFPNYSSELNVNALLLGDSALYLCASSRPGTMGTDTQYFGPGTRLTVL.

The V call is TRBV7-9, the J call TRBJ1-2; 12 bases match TRBD1. CDR3 size: 15 residues. Per the germline V gene, CDR1 is SEHNR and CDR2 is FQNEAQ (reference sequence). Losses at the gene ends were 4 bases for V and 7 bases for J; bases not matched to a gene: 7. The CDR3 DNA is TGTGCCAGCAGCTACACGGGACAGGGGGCGCCTGGCTACACCTTC. This translates into CASSYTGQGAPGYTF.

This clone was counted a few times. This chain links TRBV4-1 with TRBJ1-4, with 9 nucleotides matching TRBD1. The CDR3 contains 15 residues. CDR1 and CDR2 (germline): MGHRA, YSYEKL. J lost 8 bases, V lost 2 bases, and 6 bases had no gene match. CDR3 coding DNA: TGCGCCAGCAGCCAACCGGACAGGGGACCCGAAAAACTGTTTTTT. Protein product: CASSQPDRGPEKLFF.

With respect to this clone: This CDR3 is also generated by other DNA sequences in the sample. The V call is TRBV6-1, the J call TRBJ2-5, with D perhaps matching TRBD1 (6 bases). Looked up from germline, CDR1 is MNHNS and CDR2 is SASEGT. The CDR3 consists of 13 residues. V lost 6 bases and J 3 bases, leaving 11 bases between the germline ends. CDR3 amino acids: CASSGDRKETQYF. CDR3 sequence (DNA): TGTGCCAGCAGCGGTGACAGGAAAGAGACCCAGTACTTC.

The genes are TRBV7-9 and TRBJ2-2, with 9 nucleotides matching TRBD1. Trimming cost V 5 bases and J 5 bases; bases outside gene matches: 12. The V gene's germline CDR1 is SEHNR and CDR2 FQNEAQ (reference sequence). This CDR3 region has 17 residues. The CDR3 reads CASSAWDRVVQTGELFF. The CDR3 bases are TGTGCCAGCAGCGCATGGGACAGGGTGGTCCAAACCGGGGAGCTGTTTTTT.

Details on this clone: Other DNA sequences within the sample encode an identical CDR3. V is TRBV14 and J is TRBJ2-7, with TRBD2 matching over 7 bases. The CDR3 is made up of 13 amino acids. Germline CDR1 SGHDN, CDR2 FVKESK. Trimming removed 1 base from V and 4 bases from J; junction bases left unmatched: 1. In DNA form, the CDR3 reads TGTGCCAGCAGCCAAGGTAGCGGGTACGAGCAGTACTTC. Translating it yields CASSQGSGYEQYF.

This chain connects TRBV19 to TRBJ1-2; perhaps TRBD1 as D (5 bases). V was shortened by 8 bases and J by 7 bases, with 11 bases between the two germline ends. Germline V lookup: CDR1 LNHDA, CDR2 SQIVND (reference sequence). This CDR3 spans 11 amino acids. CDR3 nucleotide sequence: TGTGCCAGTGGGGGATTTTCTGGCTACACCTTC. Protein product: CASGGFSGYTF.